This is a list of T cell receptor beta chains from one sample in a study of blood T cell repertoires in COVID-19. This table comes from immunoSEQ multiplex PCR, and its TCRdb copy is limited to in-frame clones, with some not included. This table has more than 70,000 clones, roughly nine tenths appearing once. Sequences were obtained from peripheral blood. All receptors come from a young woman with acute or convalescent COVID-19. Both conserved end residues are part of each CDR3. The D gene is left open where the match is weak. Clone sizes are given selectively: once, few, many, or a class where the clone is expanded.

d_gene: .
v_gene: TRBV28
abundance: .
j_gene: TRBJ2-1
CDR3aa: CASSLSREQFF
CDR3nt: TGTGCCAGCAGTTTATCACGGGAGCAGTTCTTC

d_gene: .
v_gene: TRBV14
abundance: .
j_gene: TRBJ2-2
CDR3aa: CASSQGRPRGNTGELFF
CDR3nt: TGTGCCAGCAGCCAAGGAAGGCCGCGGGGTAACACCGGGGAGCTGTTTTTT

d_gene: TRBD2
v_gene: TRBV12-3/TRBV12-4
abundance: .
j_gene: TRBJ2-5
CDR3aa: CASSLGGGATQYF
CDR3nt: TGTGCCAGCAGTTTGGGCGGGGGGGCGACCCAGTACTTC

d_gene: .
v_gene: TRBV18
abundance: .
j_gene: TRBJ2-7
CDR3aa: CASSPKTDTYEQYF
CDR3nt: TGTGCCAGCTCACCAAAGACAGACACCTACGAGCAGTACTTC

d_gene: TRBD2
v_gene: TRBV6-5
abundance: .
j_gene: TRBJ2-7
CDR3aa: CATTSLAGPYEQYF
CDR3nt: TGTGCCACAACTTCACTAGCGGGGCCCTACGAGCAGTACTTC

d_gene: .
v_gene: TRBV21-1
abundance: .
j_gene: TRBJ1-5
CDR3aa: CASSSPGTQAANQPQHF
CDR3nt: TGTGCCAGCAGCAGCCCCGGGACACAGGCAGCTAATCAGCCCCAGCATTTT

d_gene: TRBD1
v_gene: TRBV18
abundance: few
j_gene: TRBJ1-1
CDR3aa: CASSPGQGAVAFF
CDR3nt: TGTGCCAGCTCACCGGGACAGGGGGCCGTGGCTTTCTTT

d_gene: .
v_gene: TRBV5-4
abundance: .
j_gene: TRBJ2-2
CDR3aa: CASSYLAGGELFF
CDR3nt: TGTGCCAGCAGTTACCTAGCAGGCGGGGAGCTGTTTTTT

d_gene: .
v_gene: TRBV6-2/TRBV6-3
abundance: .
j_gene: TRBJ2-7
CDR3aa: CASSYGFGGPYEQYF
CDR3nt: TGTGCCAGCAGTTACGGGTTCGGAGGGCCGTACGAGCAGTACTTC

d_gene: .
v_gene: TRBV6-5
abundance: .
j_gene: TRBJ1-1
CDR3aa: CASTQGGGNTEAFF
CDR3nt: TGTGCCAGCACCCAAGGGGGGGGGAACACTGAAGCTTTCTTT

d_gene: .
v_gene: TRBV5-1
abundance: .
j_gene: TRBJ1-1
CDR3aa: CASSPEGFYTEAFF
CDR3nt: TGCGCCAGCAGCCCCGAGGGCTTCTACACTGAAGCTTTCTTT

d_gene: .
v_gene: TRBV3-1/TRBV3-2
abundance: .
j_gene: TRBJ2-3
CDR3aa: CASSGTTDTQYF
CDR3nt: TGTGCCAGCAGCGGCACCACAGATACGCAGTATTTT

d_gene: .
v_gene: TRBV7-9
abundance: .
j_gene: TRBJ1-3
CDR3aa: CASSLQGSGNTIYF
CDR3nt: TGTGCCAGCAGCTTGCAGGGCTCTGGAAACACCATATATTTT

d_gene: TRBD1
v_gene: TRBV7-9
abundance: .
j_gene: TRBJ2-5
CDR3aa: CASSWGQGLETQYF
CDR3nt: TGTGCCAGCAGCTGGGGACAGGGCCTAGAGACCCAGTACTTC

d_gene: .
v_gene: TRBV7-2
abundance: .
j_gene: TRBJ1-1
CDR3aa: CASSLDSGGEAFF
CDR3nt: TGTGCCAGCAGCTTAGACAGCGGGGGTGAAGCTTTCTTT

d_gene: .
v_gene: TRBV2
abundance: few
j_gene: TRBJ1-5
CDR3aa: CASSESPTGSRTQPQHF
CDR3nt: TGTGCCAGCAGTGAGTCCCCAACAGGGTCCCGCACTCAGCCCCAGCATTTT

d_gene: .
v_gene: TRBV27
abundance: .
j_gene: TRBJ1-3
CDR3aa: CASSLSAGPNRSGNTIYF
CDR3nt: TGTGCCAGCAGTTTATCGGCAGGCCCTAACCGCTCTGGAAACACCATATATTTT

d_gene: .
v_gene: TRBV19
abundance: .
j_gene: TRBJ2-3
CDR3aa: CASSRETALPDTQYF
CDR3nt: TGTGCCAGTAGTAGGGAGACGGCACTCCCGGATACGCAGTATTTT

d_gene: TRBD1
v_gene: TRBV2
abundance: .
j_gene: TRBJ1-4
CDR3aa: CASTPDRGSEKLFF
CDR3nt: TGTGCCAGCACCCCGGACAGGGGTAGTGAAAAACTGTTTTTT

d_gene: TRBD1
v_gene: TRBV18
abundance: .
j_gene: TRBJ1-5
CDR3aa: CASSQTGTGEQPQHF
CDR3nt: TGTGCCAGCTCCCAGACCGGGACAGGGGAACAGCCCCAGCATTTT

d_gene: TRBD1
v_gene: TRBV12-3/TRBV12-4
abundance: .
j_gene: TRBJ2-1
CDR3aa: CASSTGQGNEQFF
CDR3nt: TGTGCCAGCAGTACCGGACAGGGCAATGAGCAGTTCTTC

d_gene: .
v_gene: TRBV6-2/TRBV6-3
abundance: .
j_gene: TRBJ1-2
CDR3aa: CASSLDWSDGYTF
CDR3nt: TGTGCCAGTAGTCTCGATTGGTCGGATGGCTACACCTTC

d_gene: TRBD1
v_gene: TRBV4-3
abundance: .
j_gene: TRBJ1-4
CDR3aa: CASSPTGTVNEKLFF
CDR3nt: TGCGCCAGCAGCCCAACCGGGACAGTCAATGAAAAACTGTTTTTT

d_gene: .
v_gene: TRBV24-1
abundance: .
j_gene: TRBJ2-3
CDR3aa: CATSDPRGRGGIDTQYF
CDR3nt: TGTGCCACCAGTGACCCCCGCGGGCGGGGCGGTATAGATACGCAGTATTTT

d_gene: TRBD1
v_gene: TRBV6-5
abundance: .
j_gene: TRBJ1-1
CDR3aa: CASTRGGQAFF
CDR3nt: TGTGCCAGCACCCGAGGGGGACAGGCTTTCTTT

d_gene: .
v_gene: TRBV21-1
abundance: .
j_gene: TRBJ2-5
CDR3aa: CASSRSPGTDLGRYQETQYF
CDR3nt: TGTGCCAGCAGCAGAAGCCCCGGGACAGACTTAGGACGCTACCAAGAGACCCAGTACTTC

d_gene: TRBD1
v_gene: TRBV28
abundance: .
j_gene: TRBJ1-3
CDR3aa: CASSASTGWEDTIYF
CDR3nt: TGTGCCAGCAGTGCCTCGACAGGGTGGGAAGACACCATATATTTT

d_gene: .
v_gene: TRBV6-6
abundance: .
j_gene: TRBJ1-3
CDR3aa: CASSYGSSGNTIYF
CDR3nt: TGTGCCAGCAGTTATGGCAGCTCTGGAAACACCATATATTTT

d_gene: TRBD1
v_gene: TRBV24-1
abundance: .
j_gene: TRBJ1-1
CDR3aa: CATSDNAGGGEAFF
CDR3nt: TGTGCCACCAGTGACAACGCAGGGGGAGGTGAAGCTTTCTTT

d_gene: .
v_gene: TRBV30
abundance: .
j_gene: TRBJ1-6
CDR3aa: CAWSVIQASPLHF
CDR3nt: TGTGCCTGGAGTGTCATTCAGGCCTCACCCCTCCACTTT

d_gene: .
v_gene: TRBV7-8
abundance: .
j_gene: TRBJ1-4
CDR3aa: CASSPHRMRNEKLFF
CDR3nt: TGTGCCAGCAGCCCGCACAGAATGAGAAATGAAAAACTGTTTTTT

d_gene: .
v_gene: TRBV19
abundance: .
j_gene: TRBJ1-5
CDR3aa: CASSAGHSNQPQHF
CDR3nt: TGTGCCAGTAGTGCAGGGCATAGCAATCAGCCCCAGCATTTT

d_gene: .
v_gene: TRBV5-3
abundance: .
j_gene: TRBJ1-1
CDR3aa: CARSSGGGMNTEAFF
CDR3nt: TGTGCCAGAAGCTCGGGCGGGGGGATGAACACTGAAGCTTTCTTT

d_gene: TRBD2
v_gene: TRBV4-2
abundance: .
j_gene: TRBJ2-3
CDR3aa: CASSQEFSGGVKGTQYF
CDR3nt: TGTGCCAGCAGCCAAGAATTCAGCGGGGGGGTGAAGGGTACGCAGTATTTT

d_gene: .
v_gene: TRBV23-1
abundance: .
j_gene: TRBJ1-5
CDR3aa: CASSQRTPYQPQHF
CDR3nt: TGCGCCAGCAGTCAAAGGACACCTTATCAGCCCCAGCATTTT

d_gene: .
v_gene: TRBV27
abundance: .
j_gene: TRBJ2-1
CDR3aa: CASSSLGGGRNEQFF
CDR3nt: TGTGCCAGCAGTTCTCTGGGGGGGGGCCGAAATGAGCAGTTCTTC

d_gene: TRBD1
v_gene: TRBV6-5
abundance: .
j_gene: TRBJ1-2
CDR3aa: CASSYRTGFSFGYTF
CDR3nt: TGTGCCAGCAGTTACCGGACAGGGTTCTCCTTTGGCTACACCTTC

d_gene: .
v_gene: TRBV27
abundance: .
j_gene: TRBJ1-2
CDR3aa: CASSPQGPYGYTF
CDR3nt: TGTGCCAGCAGTCCACAGGGCCCCTATGGCTACACCTTC

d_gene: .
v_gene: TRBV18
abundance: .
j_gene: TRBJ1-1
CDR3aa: CASSQAWRNTEAFF
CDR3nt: TGTGCCAGCTCGCAAGCATGGAGGAACACTGAAGCTTTCTTT

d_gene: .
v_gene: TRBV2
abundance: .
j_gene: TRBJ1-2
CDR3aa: CASSEALQGQGYTF
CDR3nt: TGTGCCAGCAGTGAAGCGCTTCAGGGGCAGGGCTACACCTTC

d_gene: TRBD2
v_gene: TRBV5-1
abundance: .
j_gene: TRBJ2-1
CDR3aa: CASSPWTSGTHNEQFF
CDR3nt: TGCGCCAGCAGCCCCTGGACTAGCGGGACACACAATGAGCAGTTCTTC

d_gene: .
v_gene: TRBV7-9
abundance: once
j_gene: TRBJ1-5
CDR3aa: CASSTQGGQPQHF
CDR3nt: TGTGCCAGCAGCACCCAGGGTGGTCAGCCCCAGCATTTT

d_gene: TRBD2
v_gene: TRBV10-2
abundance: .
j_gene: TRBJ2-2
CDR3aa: CASSESGGASTGELFF
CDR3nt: TGCGCCAGCAGTGAGAGCGGGGGGGCTTCCACCGGGGAGCTGTTTTTT

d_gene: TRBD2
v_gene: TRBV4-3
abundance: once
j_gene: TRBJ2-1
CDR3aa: CASSPWASGGTYNEQFF
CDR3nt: TGCGCCAGCAGCCCCTGGGCTAGCGGAGGGACCTACAATGAGCAGTTCTTC

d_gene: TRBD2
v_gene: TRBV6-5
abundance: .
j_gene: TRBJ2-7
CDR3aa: CASSLTSGGGTYEQYF
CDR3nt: TGTGCCAGCAGTTTGACTAGCGGGGGGGGAACCTACGAGCAGTACTTC

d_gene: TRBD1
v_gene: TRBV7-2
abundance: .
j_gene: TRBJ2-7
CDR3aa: CASSLRTGNSYEQYF
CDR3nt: TGTGCCAGCAGCTTACGGACAGGAAACTCCTACGAGCAGTACTTC

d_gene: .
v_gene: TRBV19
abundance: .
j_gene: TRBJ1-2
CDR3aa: CASIPLGQPYGYTF
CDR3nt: TGTGCCAGTATTCCCCTCGGACAGCCCTATGGCTACACCTTC

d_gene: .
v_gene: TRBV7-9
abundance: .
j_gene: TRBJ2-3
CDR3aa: CASSSEGVDTQYF
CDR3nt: TGTGCCAGCAGCTCAGAGGGTGTAGATACGCAGTATTTT

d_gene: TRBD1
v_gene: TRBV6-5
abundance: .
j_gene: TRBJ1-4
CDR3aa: CASSSTGGNEKLFF
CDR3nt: TGTGCCAGCAGTTCGACAGGGGGCAATGAAAAACTGTTTTTT

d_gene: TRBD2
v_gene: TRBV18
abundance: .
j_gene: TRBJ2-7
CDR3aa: CASSPPGLAGDHEQYF
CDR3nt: TGTGCCAGCTCACCCCCGGGACTAGCGGGGGACCACGAGCAGTACTTC